This TCR beta chain was profiled in a study of T cell changes during pregnancy in multiple sclerosis. Measured with immunoSEQ multiplex PCR; TCRdb has only the in-frame clones, and not every one. The table includes about 42,000 clones, around 84% detected once. The CDR3 contains 16 residues. Germline CDR1 LGHNA, CDR2 YSLEER. Trimming took 2 bases from V and 0 from J; bases not matched to a gene: 1. The receptor was derived from a female donor with multiple sclerosis, enrolled in a pregnancy study. Sequenced here: CD4+ T cells from peripheral blood mononuclear cells, sampled before pregnancy. The rearrangement links TRBV4-3 to TRBJ2-2, with 9 positions matching TRBD2. In nucleotides, the CDR3 is TGCGCCAGCAGCCAACTAGCGGGGACGAACACCGGGGAGCTGTTTTTT. This translates into CASSQLAGTNTGELFF.